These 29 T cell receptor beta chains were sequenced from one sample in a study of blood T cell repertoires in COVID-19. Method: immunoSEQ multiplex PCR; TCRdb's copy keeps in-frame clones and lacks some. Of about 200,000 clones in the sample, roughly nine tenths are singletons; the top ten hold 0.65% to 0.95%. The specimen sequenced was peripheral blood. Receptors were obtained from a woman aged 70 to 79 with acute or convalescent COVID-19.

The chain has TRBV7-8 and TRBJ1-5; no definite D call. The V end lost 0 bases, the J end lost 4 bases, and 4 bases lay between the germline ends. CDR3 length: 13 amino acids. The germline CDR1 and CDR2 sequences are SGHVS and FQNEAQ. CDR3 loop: CASSLAPNQPQHF. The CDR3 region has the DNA TGTGCCAGCAGCTTAGCCCCGAATCAGCCCCAGCATTTT. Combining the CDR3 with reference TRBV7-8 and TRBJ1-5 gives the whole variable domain GAGVSQSPRYKVAKRGQDVALRCDPISGHVSLFWYQQALGQGPEFLTYFQNEAQLDKSGLPSDRFFAERPEGSVSTLKIQRTQQEDSAVYLCASSLAPNQPQHFGDGTRLSIL.

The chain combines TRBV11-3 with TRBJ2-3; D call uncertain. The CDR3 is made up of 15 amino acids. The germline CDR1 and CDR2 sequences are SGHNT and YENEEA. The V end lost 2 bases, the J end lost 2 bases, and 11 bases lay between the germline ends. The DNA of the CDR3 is TGTGCCAGCAGCTTAATGGTCGCAGACACAGATACGCAGTATTTT. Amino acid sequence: CASSLMVADTDTQYF.

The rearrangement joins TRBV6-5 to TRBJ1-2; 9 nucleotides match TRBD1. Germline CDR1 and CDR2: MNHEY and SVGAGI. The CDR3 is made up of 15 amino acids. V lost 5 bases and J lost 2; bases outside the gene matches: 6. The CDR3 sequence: CASSNPGQGNYGYTF. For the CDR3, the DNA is TGTGCCAGCAGTAACCCGGGACAGGGAAACTATGGCTACACCTTC.

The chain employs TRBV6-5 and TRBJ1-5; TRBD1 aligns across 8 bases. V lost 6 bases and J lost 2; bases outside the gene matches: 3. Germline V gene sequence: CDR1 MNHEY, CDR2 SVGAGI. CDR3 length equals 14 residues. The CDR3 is CASSPTGGNQPQHF. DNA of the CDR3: TGTGCCAGCAGCCCGACAGGGGGCAATCAGCCCCAGCATTTT.

The CDR3: CASSLRPGQGAATNEKLFF. The CDR3 DNA reads TGTGCCAGCTCACTTCGACCGGGACAGGGGGCTGCAACTAATGAAAAACTGTTTTTT. The chain carries TRBV18 and TRBJ1-4; 12 nucleotides match TRBD1. The V segment lost 4 bases and the J segment 0 bases; nucleotides outside the gene matches: 9. CDR1 and CDR2 from the germline V gene are KGHSH and LQKENI. The CDR3 extends over 19 amino acids.

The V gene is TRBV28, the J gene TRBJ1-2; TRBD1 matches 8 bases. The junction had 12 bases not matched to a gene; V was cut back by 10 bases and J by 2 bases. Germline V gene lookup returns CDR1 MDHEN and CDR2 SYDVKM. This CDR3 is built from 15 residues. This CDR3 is CAIESQGVPNYGYTF. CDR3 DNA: TGTGCCATCGAGTCACAGGGGGTTCCCAACTATGGCTACACCTTC.

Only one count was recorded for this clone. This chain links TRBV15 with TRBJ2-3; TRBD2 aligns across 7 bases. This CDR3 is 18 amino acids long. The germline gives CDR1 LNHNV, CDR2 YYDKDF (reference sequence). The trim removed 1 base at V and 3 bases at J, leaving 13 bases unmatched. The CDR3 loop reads CATSRAGTGRARTDTQYF. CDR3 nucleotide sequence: TGTGCCACCAGCAGAGCCGGAACGGGGAGGGCCAGAACAGATACGCAGTATTTT. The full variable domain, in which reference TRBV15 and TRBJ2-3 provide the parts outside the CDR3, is DAMVIQNPRYQVTQFGKPVTLSCSQTLNHNVMYWYQQKSSQAPKLLFHYYDKDFNNEADTPDNFQSRRPNTSFCFLDIRSPGLGDTAMYLCATSRAGTGRARTDTQYFGPGTRLTVL.

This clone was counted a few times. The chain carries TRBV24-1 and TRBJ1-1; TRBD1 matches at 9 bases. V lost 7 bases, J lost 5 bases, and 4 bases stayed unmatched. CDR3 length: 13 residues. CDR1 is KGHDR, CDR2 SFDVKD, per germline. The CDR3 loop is CATRDRGRTEAFF. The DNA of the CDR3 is TGTGCCACCAGGGACAGGGGAAGAACTGAAGCTTTCTTT.

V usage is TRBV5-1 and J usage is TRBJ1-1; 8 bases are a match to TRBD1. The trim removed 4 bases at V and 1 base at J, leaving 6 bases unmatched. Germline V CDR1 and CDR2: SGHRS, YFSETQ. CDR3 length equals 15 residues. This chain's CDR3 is CASSRQGAENTEAFF. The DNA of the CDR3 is TGCGCCAGCAGCCGCCAGGGGGCGGAGAACACTGAAGCTTTCTTT. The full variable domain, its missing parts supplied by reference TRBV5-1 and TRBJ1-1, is KAGVTQTPRYLIKTRGQQVTLSCSPISGHRSVSWYQQTPGQGLQFLFEYFSETQRNKGNFPGRFSGRQFSNSRSEMNVSTLELGDSALYLCASSRQGAENTEAFFGQGTRLTVV.

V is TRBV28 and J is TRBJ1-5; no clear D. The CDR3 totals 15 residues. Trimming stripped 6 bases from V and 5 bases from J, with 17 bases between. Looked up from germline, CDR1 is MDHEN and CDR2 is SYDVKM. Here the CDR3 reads CASSLPLTGDQPQHF. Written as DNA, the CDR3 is TGTGCCAGCAGCCTCCCATTGACCGGGGATCAGCCCCAGCATTTT.

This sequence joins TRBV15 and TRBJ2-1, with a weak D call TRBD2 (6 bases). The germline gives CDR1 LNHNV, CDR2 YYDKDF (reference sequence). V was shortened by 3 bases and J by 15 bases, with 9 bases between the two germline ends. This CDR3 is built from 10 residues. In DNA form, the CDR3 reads TGTGCCACCAGCAGGGGGGGTCTGTTCTTC. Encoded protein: CATSRGGLFF.

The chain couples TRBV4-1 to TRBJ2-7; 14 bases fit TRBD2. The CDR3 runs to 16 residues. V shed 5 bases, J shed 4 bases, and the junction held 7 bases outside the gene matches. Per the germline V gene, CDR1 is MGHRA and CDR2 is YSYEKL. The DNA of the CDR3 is TGCGCCAGCAGCTCGGGACTAGCGGGAGAGGGGTACGAGCAGTACTTC. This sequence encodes CASSSGLAGEGYEQYF.

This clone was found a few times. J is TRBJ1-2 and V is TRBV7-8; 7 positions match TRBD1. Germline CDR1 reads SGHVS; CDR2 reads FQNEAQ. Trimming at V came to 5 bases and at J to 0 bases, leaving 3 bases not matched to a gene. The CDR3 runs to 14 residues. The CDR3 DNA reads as TGTGCCAGCAGCACGGGACAGCCTAACTATGGCTACACCTTC. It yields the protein CASSTGQPNYGYTF.

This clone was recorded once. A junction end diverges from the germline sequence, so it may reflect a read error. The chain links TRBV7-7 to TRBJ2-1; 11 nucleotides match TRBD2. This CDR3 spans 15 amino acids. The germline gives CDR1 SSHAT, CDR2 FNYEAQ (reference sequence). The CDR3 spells CASSLGTSGGSEQFF. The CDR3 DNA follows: TGTGCTAGCAGCTTAGGAACTAGCGGGGGTAGTGAGCAGTTCTTC.

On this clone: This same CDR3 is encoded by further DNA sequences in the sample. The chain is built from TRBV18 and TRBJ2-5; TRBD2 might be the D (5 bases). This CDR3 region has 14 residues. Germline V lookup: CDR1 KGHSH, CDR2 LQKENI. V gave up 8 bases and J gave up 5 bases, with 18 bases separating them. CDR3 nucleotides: TGTGCCAGCAGCCCGTCTGCGGGTCGGGAGACCCAGTACTTC. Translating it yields CASSPSAGRETQYF.

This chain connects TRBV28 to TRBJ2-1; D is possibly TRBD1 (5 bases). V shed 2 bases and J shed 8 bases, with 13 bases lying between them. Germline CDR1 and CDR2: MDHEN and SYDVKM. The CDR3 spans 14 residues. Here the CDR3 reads CASSLPIAGHEQFF. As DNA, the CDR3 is TGTGCCAGCAGTTTACCTATTGCAGGGCATGAGCAGTTCTTC.

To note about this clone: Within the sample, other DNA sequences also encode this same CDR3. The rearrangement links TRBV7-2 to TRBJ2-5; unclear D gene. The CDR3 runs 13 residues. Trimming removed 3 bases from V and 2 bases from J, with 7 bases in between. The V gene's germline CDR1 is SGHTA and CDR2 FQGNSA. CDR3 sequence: CASSLRLQETQYF. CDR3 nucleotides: TGTGCCAGCAGCTTGCGACTGCAAGAGACCCAGTACTTC.

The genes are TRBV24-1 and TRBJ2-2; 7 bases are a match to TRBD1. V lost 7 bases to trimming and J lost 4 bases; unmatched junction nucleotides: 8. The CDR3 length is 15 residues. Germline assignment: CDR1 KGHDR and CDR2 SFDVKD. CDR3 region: CATSPGGDGTGELFF. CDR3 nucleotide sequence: TGTGCCACCAGCCCAGGGGGAGATGGCACCGGGGAGCTGTTTTTT.

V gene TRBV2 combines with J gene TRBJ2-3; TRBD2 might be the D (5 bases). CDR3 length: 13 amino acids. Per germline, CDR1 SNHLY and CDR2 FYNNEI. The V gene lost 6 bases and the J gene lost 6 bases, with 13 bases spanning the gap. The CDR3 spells CASSRTGPDTQYF. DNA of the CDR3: TGTGCCAGCAGCCGGACTGGGCCGGATACGCAGTATTTT.

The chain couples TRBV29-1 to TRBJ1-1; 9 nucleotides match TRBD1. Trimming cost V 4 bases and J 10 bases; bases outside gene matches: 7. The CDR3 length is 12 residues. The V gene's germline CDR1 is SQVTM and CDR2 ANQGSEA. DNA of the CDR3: TGCAGCGTTGCCCACTTACAGGGGGCAGCTTTCTTT. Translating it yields CSVAHLQGAAFF.

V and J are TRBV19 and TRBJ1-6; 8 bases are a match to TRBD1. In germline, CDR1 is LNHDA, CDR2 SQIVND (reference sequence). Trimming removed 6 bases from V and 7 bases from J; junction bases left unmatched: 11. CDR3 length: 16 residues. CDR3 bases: TGTGCCAGTAGAACGACAGGGGCCGGCAGAAATTCACCCCTCCACTTT. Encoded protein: CASRTTGAGRNSPLHF.

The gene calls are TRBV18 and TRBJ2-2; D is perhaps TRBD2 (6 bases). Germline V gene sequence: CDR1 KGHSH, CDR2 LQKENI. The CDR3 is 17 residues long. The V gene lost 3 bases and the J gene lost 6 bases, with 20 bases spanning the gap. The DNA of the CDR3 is TGTGCCAGCTCACCCGTGAGTCCGGGAGAACGTTCCGGGGAGCTGTTTTTT. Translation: CASSPVSPGERSGELFF.

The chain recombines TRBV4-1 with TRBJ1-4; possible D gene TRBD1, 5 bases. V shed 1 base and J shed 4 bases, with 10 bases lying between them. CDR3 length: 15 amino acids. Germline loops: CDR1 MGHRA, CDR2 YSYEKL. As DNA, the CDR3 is TGCGCCAGCAGCCAAGGTCAGGGCGGTAATGAAAAACTGTTTTTT. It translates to CASSQGQGGNEKLFF.

CDR3 region: CASSPNFRAPDYSYYEQYF. In DNA, the CDR3 is TGTGCCAGCAGCCCGAACTTCCGAGCCCCGGACTATTCCTACTACGAGCAGTACTTC. The rearrangement links TRBV7-8 to TRBJ2-7; perhaps TRBD2 as D (6 bases). Germline values: CDR1 SGHVS, CDR2 FQNEAQ. The CDR3 covers 19 residues. The V end lost 5 bases, the J end lost 3 bases, and 29 bases lay between the germline ends. The full variable domain, with the rest looked up from reference TRBV7-8 and TRBJ2-7, is GAGVSQSPRYKVAKRGQDVALRCDPISGHVSLFWYQQALGQGPEFLTYFQNEAQLDKSGLPSDRFFAERPEGSVSTLKIQRTQQEDSAVYLCASSPNFRAPDYSYYEQYFGPGTRLTVT.

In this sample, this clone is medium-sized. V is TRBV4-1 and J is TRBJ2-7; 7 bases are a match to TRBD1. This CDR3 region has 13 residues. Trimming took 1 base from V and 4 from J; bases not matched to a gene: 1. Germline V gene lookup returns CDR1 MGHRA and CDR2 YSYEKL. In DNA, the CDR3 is TGCGCCAGCAGCCAAGGGGACAGATACGAGCAGTACTTC. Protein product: CASSQGDRYEQYF.

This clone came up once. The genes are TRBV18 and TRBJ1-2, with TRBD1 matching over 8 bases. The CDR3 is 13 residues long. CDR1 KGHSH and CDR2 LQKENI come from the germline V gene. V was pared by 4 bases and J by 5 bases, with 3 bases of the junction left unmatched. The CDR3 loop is CASSLGQDYGYTF. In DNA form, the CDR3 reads TGTGCCAGCTCACTGGGACAGGATTATGGCTACACCTTC.

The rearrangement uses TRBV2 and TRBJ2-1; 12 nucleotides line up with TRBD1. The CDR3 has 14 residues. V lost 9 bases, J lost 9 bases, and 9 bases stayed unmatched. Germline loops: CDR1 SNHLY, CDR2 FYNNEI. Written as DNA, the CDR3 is TGTGCCAGTTCACGGGACAGGGGGCGCGGTGAGCAGTTCTTC. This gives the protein CASSRDRGRGEQFF. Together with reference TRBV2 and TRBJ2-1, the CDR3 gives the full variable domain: EPEVTQTPSHQVTQMGQEVILRCVPISNHLYFYWYRQILGQKVEFLVSFYNNEISEKSEIFDDQFSVERPDGSNFTLKIRSTKLEDSAMYFCASSRDRGRGEQFFGPGTRLTVL.

The CDR3 spells CASSSYMPPYEQYF. The CDR3, as DNA: TGTGCCAGCAGCTCATACATGCCCCCTTACGAGCAGTACTTC. The chain couples TRBV7-9 to TRBJ2-7, with unresolved D. The CDR3 runs to 14 residues. The germline V gene has CDR1 SEHNR and CDR2 FQNEAQ (reference sequence). V dropped 4 bases and J dropped 4 bases, with 14 bases sitting between them.

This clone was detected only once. In nucleotides, the CDR3 is TGTGCCACCAGTCTGACAGCTAACTATGGCTACACCTTC. It specifies CATSLTANYGYTF. This chain connects TRBV24-1 to TRBJ1-2; D perhaps matches TRBD1 (5 bases). Trimming took 6 bases from V and 0 from J, leaving 7 bases between them. From germline, CDR1 is KGHDR and CDR2 SFDVKD. The CDR3 has 13 residues.